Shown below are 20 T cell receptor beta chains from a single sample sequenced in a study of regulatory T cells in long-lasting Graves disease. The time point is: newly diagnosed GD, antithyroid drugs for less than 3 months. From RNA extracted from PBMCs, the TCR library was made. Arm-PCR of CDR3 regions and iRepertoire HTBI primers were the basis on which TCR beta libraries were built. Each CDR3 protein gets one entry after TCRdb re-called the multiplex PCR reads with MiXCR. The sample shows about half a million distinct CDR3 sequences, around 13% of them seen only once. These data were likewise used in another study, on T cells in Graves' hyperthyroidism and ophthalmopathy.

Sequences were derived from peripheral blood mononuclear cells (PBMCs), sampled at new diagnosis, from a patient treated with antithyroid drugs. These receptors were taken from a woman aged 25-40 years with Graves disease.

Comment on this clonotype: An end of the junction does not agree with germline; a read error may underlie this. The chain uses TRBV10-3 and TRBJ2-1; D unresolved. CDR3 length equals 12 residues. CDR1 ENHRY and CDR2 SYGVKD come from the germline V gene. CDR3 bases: TGTGCCAGCAGTTTCGTGAACAATGAGCAGTTCTTC. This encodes CASSFVNNEQFF.

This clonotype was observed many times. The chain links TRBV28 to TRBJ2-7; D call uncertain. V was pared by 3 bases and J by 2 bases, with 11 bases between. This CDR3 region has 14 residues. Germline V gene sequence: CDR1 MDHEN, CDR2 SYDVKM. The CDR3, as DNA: TGTGCCAGCAGTTTGACGGCGAGACCCTACGAGCAGTACTTC. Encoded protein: CASSLTARPYEQYF.

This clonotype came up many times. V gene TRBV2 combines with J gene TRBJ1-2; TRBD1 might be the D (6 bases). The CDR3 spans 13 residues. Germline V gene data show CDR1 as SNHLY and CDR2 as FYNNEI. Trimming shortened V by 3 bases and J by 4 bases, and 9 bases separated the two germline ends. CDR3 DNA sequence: TGTGCCAGCAGTGACAGGGGATTCTATGGCTACACCTTC. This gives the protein CASSDRGFYGYTF.

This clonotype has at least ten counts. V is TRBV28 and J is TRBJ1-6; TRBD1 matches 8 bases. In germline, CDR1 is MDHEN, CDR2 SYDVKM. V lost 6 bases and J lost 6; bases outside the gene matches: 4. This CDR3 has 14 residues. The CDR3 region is CASRRQGINSPLHF. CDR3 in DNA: TGTGCCAGCAGAAGACAGGGGATTAATTCACCCCTCCACTTT.

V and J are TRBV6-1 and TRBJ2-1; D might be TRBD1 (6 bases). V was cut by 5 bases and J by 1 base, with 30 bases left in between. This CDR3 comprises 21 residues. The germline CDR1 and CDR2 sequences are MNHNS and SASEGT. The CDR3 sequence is CASSHKLQPPLPGESYNEQFF. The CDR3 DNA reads TGTGCCAGCAGTCACAAGTTGCAGCCGCCCCTACCAGGGGAATCCTACAATGAGCAGTTCTTC.

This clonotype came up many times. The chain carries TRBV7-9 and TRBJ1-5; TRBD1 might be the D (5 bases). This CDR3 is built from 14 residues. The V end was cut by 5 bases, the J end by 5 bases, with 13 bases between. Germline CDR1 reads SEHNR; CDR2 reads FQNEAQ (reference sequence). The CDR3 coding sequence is TGTGCCAGCAGCCCCGGGCGGGGGGATCAGCCCCAGCATTTT. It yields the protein CASSPGRGDQPQHF.

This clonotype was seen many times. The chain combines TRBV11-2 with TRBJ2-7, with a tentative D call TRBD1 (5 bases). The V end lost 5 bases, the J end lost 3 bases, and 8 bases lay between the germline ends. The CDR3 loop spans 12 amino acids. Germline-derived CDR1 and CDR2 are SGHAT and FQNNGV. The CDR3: CASSHDSYEQYF. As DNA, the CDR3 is TGTGCCAGCAGCCACGACAGCTACGAGCAGTACTTC.

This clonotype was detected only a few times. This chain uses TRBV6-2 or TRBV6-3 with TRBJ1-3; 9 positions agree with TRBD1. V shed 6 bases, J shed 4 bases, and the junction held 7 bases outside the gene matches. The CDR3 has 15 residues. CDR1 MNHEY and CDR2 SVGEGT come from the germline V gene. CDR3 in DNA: TGTGCCAGCAGGGGACAGGGAGTGGAGGGAAACACCATATATTTT. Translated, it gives CASRGQGVEGNTIYF.

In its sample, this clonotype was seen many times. The CDR3 reads CASSAGRFTEAFF. The DNA for the CDR3 is TGTGCCAGCAGTGCTGGGCGGTTCACTGAAGCTTTCTTT. V gene TRBV6-1 combines with J gene TRBJ1-1; D gene ambiguous. Germline loops: CDR1 MNHNS, CDR2 SASEGT. Trimming pared 4 bases from V and 4 bases from J, leaving 10 bases between. CDR3 length: 13 amino acids.

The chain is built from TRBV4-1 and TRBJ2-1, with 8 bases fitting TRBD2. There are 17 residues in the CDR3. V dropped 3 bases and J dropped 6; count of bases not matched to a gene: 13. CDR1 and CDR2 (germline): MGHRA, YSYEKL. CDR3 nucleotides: TGCGCCAGCAGCCAGTTGTTCGCAGCGGGAGCGGGCAATGAGCAGTTCTTC. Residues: CASSQLFAAGAGNEQFF.

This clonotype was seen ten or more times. CDR3 nucleotide sequence: TGTGCCACAAGCCCCCCGGGACAGGGCACCGGGGAGCTGTTTTTT. Its protein is CATSPPGQGTGELFF. The chain couples TRBV19 to TRBJ2-2, with 9 bases identical to TRBD1. The CDR3 has 15 amino acids. The V segment lost 10 bases and the J segment 4 bases; nucleotides outside the gene matches: 10. Germline-derived CDR1 and CDR2 are LNHDA and SQIVND (reference sequence).

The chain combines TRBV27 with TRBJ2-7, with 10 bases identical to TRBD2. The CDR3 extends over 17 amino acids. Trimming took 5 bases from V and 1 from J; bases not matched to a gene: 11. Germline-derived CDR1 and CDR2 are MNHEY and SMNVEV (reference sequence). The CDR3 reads CASSPAWLAGVSYEQYF. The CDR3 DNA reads TGTGCCAGCAGTCCAGCGTGGCTAGCGGGAGTGTCCTACGAGCAGTACTTC.

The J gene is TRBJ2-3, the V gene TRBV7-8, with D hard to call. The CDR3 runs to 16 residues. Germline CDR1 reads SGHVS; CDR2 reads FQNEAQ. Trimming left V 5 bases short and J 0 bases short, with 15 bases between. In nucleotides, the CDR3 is TGTGCCAGCAGCGTAACGACTGTATCTAGCACAGATACGCAGTATTTT. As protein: CASSVTTVSSTDTQYF.

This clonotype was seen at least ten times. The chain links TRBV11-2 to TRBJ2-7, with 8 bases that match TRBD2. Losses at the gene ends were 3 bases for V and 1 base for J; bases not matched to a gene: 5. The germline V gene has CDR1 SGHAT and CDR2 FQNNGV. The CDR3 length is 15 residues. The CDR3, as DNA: TGTGCCAGCAGCTTTGGACTAGCCTCTTCCTACGAGCAGTACTTC. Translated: CASSFGLASSYEQYF.

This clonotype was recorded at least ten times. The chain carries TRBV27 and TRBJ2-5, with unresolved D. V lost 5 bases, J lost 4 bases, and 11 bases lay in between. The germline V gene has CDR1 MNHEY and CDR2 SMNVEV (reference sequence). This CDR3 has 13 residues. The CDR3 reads CASSQYAIETQYF. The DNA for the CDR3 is TGTGCCAGCAGTCAATACGCCATAGAGACCCAGTACTTC.

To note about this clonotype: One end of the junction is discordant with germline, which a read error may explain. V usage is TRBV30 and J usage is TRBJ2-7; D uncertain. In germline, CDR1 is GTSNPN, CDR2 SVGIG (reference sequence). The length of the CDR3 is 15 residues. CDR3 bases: TGTGCCTGGAGTTTAATCAGTCGGGTCGAGTACGAGCAGCACTTC. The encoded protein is CAWSLISRVEYEQHF. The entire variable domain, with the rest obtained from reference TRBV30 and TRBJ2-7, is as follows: SQTIHQWPATLVQPVGSPLSLECTVEGTSNPNLYWYRQAAGRGLQLLFYSVGIGQISSEVPQNLSASRPQDRQFILSSKKLLLSDSGFYLCAWSLISRVEYEQHFGPGTRLTVT.

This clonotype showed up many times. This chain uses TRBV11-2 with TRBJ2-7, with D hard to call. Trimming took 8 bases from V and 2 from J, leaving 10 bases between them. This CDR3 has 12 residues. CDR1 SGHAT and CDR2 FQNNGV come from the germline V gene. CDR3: CASSGLAYEQYF. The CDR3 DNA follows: TGTGCCAGCTCCGGGCTAGCCTACGAGCAGTACTTC.

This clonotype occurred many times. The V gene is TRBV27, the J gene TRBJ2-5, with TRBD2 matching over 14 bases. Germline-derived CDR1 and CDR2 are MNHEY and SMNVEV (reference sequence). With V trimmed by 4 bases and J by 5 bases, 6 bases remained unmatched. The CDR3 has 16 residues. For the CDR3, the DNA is TGTGCCAGCAGTTCGGGACTAGCGGGAGTTGGGGAGACCCAGTACTTC. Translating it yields CASSSGLAGVGETQYF.

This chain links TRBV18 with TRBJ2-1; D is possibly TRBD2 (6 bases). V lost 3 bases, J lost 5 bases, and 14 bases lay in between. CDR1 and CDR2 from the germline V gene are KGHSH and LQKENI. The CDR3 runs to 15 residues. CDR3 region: CASSPAGKRDNEQFF. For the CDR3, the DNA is TGTGCCAGCTCACCCGCGGGGAAGCGGGACAATGAGCAGTTCTTC.

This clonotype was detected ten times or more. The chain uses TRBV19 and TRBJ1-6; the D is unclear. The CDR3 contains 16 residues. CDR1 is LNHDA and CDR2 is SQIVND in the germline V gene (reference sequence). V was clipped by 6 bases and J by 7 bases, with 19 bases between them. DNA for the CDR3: TGTGCCAGTAGGTTCCGGGAGAATAACGGGAATTCACCCCTCCACTTT. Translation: CASRFRENNGNSPLHF. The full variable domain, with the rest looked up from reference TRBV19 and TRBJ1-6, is DGGITQSPKYLFRKEGQNVTLSCEQNLNHDAMYWYRQDPGQGLRLIYYSQIVNDFQKGDIAEGYSVSREKKESFPLTVTSAQKNPTAFYLCASRFRENNGNSPLHFGNGTRLTVT.